One sample yielded the 15 T cell receptor beta chains listed below, sequenced in a study of blood T cell repertoires in COVID-19. Profiled with immunoSEQ multiplex PCR; TCRdb holds only in-frame clones, not every one. The table records roughly 150,000 clones, over 80% of them present only once. Sample: PBMCs or T cells enriched from blood (not recorded which). These receptors all come from a man aged 70 or older who had been exposed to COVID-19.

The CDR3 is CASSHGGYEQYF. The CDR3 DNA reads as TGTGCCAGCAGCCACGGCGGCTACGAGCAGTACTTC. The rearrangement joins TRBV3-1 (or the pseudogene TRBV3-2) to TRBJ2-7; no clear D. This CDR3 region has 12 residues. The V end lost 3 bases, the J end lost 3 bases, and 6 bases lay between the germline ends. Germline V gene sequence: CDR1 LGHDT, CDR2 YNNKEL (reference sequence).

This chain joins TRBV2 and TRBJ2-7; TRBD2 matches 7 bases. The CDR3 has 15 residues. Germline V gene data show CDR1 as SNHLY and CDR2 as FYNNEI. V lost 4 bases and J lost 0; bases outside the gene matches: 6. CDR3 protein: CASSVWGGSSYEQYF. In DNA, the CDR3 is TGTGCCAGCAGTGTCTGGGGGGGGAGCTCCTACGAGCAGTACTTC.

This CDR3 reads CASSPGPRYGYTF. CDR3 bases: TGTGCCAGCTCACCGGGCCCTCGCTATGGCTACACCTTC. This chain joins TRBV18 and TRBJ1-2; D ambiguous. Looked up from germline, CDR1 is KGHSH and CDR2 is LQKENI. V shed 3 bases and J shed 4 bases, with 9 bases lying between them. CDR3 length equals 13 residues.

The sample holds a few counts of this clone. This chain joins TRBV15 and TRBJ2-5; tentative D call: TRBD1 (6 bases). The V and J ends lost 2 bases and 4 bases respectively, with 8 bases between them. The CDR3 has 13 residues. Germline loops: CDR1 LNHNV, CDR2 YYDKDF (reference sequence). As DNA, the CDR3 is TGTGCCACCAGCAGAACAGGGCGAGAGACCCAGTACTTC. It translates to CATSRTGRETQYF.

The chain employs TRBV5-1 and TRBJ1-5; D remains unclear. The CDR3 is 15 residues long. Germline CDR1 SGHRS, CDR2 YFSETQ. Trimming removed 5 bases from V and 0 bases from J, with 12 bases in between. The CDR3 protein is CASRLRNYSNQPQHF. CDR3 bases: TGCGCCAGCAGGCTCAGAAATTATAGCAATCAGCCCCAGCATTTT.

The chain uses TRBV28 and TRBJ2-7; D is possibly TRBD2 (5 bases). V was trimmed by 5 bases and J by 7 bases, leaving 15 bases between them. CDR1 and CDR2 from the germline V gene are MDHEN and SYDVKM. There are 13 residues in the CDR3. CDR3 residues: CASSTAGVGEQYF. The CDR3 DNA follows: TGTGCCAGCAGTACCGCCGGGGTCGGGGAGCAGTACTTC.

V usage is TRBV19 and J usage is TRBJ2-1, with 10 positions matching TRBD2. From germline, CDR1 is LNHDA and CDR2 SQIVND (reference sequence). The CDR3 extends over 15 amino acids. J was trimmed by 10 bases and V by 1 base; bases with no gene match: 7. CDR3 bases: TGTGCCAGTAGTATAGTGAGCGGGAGGGCAAAAGAGCAGTTCTTC. Its protein is CASSIVSGRAKEQFF.

This chain links TRBV7-9 with TRBJ2-7; D is unclear. V shed 0 bases and J shed 2 bases, with 11 bases lying between them. CDR3 length equals 15 residues. Germline assignment: CDR1 SEHNR and CDR2 FQNEAQ (reference sequence). This chain's CDR3 is CASSLAQALAYEQYF. CDR3 DNA: TGTGCCAGCAGCTTAGCGCAGGCCCTTGCCTACGAGCAGTACTTC.

The V gene is TRBV4-3, the J gene TRBJ1-4, with TRBD1 identical over 9 bases. This CDR3 region has 20 residues. V gave up 0 bases and J gave up 1 base; unmatched junction bases: 12. Per the germline V gene, CDR1 is LGHNA and CDR2 is YSLEER. The CDR3 nucleotides are TGCGCCAGCAGCCAAGAAGTGGTGGGGACAGGGTCTGTAACTAATGAAAAACTGTTTTTT. Encoded protein: CASSQEVVGTGSVTNEKLFF.

The J gene is TRBJ2-7, the V gene TRBV20-1; TRBD2 is a possible D gene (6 bases). Trimming removed 6 bases at V and 6 bases at J, with 9 bases between. Germline loops: CDR1 DFQATT, CDR2 SNEGSKA (reference sequence). This CDR3 has 10 residues. The CDR3 protein is CSAGDFEQYF. The CDR3 DNA reads TGCAGTGCAGGGGACTTCGAGCAGTACTTC.

The chain links TRBV2 to TRBJ1-5, with D tentatively TRBD1 (5 bases). This CDR3 is 14 amino acids long. V was trimmed by 6 bases and J by 2 bases, leaving 11 bases between them. Germline CDR1 SNHLY, CDR2 FYNNEI. The DNA of the CDR3 is TGTGCCAGCAGACAGGCGAGTGGCAATCAGCCCCAGCATTTT. This translates into CASRQASGNQPQHF.

V usage is TRBV6-5 and J usage is TRBJ1-5, with 8 nucleotides matching TRBD1. The CDR3 is 14 amino acids. Unmatched junction bases numbered 8, after V lost 8 bases and J lost 5 bases. Germline-derived CDR1 and CDR2 are MNHEY and SVGAGI. Written as DNA, the CDR3 is TGTGCCAGCTCCGATTCGGGACAGGATCAGCCCCAGCATTTT. Protein sequence: CASSDSGQDQPQHF.

This chain connects TRBV12-3 or TRBV12-4 to TRBJ2-5, with a possible D match to TRBD1 (5 bases). V was clipped by 6 bases and J by 3 bases, with 11 bases between them. The CDR3 loop spans 13 amino acids. CDR3: CASRATVEETQYF. In DNA form, the CDR3 reads TGTGCCAGCAGGGCGACAGTTGAAGAGACCCAGTACTTC.

The V gene is TRBV2, the J gene TRBJ2-1; 8 bases are a match to TRBD1. V was pared by 2 bases and J by 7 bases, with 4 bases of the junction left unmatched. The germline gives CDR1 SNHLY, CDR2 FYNNEI. The CDR3 spans 14 residues. CDR3 sequence reads: CASSEQGAINEQFF. Written as DNA, the CDR3 is TGTGCCAGCAGTGAACAGGGGGCGATTAATGAGCAGTTCTTC.

This chain links TRBV11-3 with TRBJ1-1; no clear D. The CDR3 length is 12 residues. The V end was cut by 0 bases, the J end by 5 bases, with 4 bases between. Germline V gene sequence: CDR1 SGHNT, CDR2 YENEEA. CDR3 sequence (DNA): TGTGCCAGCAGCTTAGATCGGACTGAAGCTTTCTTT. Protein product: CASSLDRTEAFF.